This TCR beta chain was documented in a study of blood T cells in healthy people across ages. Study outcomes and limitations: Per million T cells, TCR beta diversity dropped about linearly as age rose. It was the long-lived donors that had more naive CD4+ cells and higher diversity than aged donors.

Looked up from germline, CDR1 is MRHNA and CDR2 is SNTAGT. Trimming cost V 4 bases and J 3 bases, with 9 bases left between them. The CDR3 runs to 13 residues. This clonotype was picked up one time. Its antigen is as yet unknown. This clone may be a read error of a much larger clone one base away. A sample-barcoded 5' primer and a J-beta primer mix were used in a second PCR of about 6 to 12 cycles. MiXCR, applied by TCRdb to the 5' RACE reads, yields one record per CDR3 protein. The sample has 730,000 or so distinct CDR3 sequences; 43% are singletons. The receptor was isolated from a woman aged 55-69 years in good health. The specimen sequenced was blood. The chain combines TRBV6-4 with TRBJ2-5; D is unclear. CDR3 coding DNA: TGTGCCAGCAGTGCAAGGGCCAAAGAGACCCAGTACTTC. Its protein product is CASSARAKETQYF.